Described below is a single T cell receptor beta chain sequence and its context. Its antigen is not known. Clones were sequenced by immunoSEQ multiplex PCR, and TCRdb holds only the in-frame ones, with some missing. The sample records about 73,000 clones, around 86% being singletons. The data belong to a study of OX40 agonist ivuxolimab in advanced cancers. Across the whole study: Dose-escalation patients were diagnosed with hepatocellular carcinoma, melanoma, renal cell cancer or head and neck cancer. Three partial responders included one hepatocellular carcinoma patient and two cutaneous melanoma patients.

General study results and limits: CD8+ T cells (on average) carried more expanded clones than CD4+ T cells. Still undetermined is the antigen specificity of the expanded peripheral T cells.

The starting material was CD4+ or CD8+ T cells sorted from blood, obtained in a trial of the OX40 agonist ivuxolimab. The source is an adult with an advanced solid tumor such as melanoma, head and neck, liver or kidney cancer.

In DNA form, the CDR3 reads TGTGCCAGCTCACCAGGCGGGGACTACGAGCAGTACTTC. Its protein product is CASSPGGDYEQYF. The J gene is TRBJ2-7, the V gene TRBV18; tentative D call: TRBD2 (6 bases). Looked up from germline, CDR1 is KGHSH and CDR2 is LQKENI. The CDR3 is made up of 13 amino acids. Trimming left V 2 bases short and J 3 bases short, with 8 bases between. Combining the CDR3 with reference TRBV18 and TRBJ2-7 gives the whole variable domain NAGVMQNPRHLVRRRGQEARLRCSPMKGHSHVYWYRQLPEEGLKFMVYLQKENIIDESGMPKERFSAEFPKEGPSILRIQQVVRGDSAAYFCASSPGGDYEQYFGPGTRLTVT.